This T cell receptor (beta chain) was found in a study of T cell changes during pregnancy in multiple sclerosis (dated by TCRdb to about 2019). For the wider study: The study looked at changes in the T cell repertoire across pregnancy in women with multiple sclerosis.

The CDR3 goes from the cysteine to the phenylalanine over 20 residues. Only the CDR3 DNA is retained, 60 bases long and in frame from the first base. The method was the immunoSEQ multiplex PCR assay. The source is immuneACCESS, and TCRdb retained only in-frame sequences with V and J called. Part of the clones is not carried over; for the studies checked, unresolved V genes explain less than half of this, and the remainder is unexplained. For this sample there are tens of thousands of clones; almost 95% appear just once. Of the sample, about 4.5% falls within the top ten clones. As to this clone: Its antigen is still unknown. The sample holds no much larger clone one base away, and base qualities are not on file.

The TCR comes from a female donor with multiple sclerosis, enrolled in a pregnancy study. Rearrangement joined TRBV21-1 to TRBJ2-7; the table's TRBD2 call for D was not verified on the DNA. TRBV21-1 is shown as a pseudogene. The sample consisted of CD8+ T cells from peripheral blood mononuclear cells, taken in the first trimester of pregnancy. The bases are TGTGCCAGCAGCAAAACGAGAGTAGCGGGACCAATACCCTTCTCCTACGAGCAGTACTTC. It translates as CASSKTRVAGPIPFSYEQYF.